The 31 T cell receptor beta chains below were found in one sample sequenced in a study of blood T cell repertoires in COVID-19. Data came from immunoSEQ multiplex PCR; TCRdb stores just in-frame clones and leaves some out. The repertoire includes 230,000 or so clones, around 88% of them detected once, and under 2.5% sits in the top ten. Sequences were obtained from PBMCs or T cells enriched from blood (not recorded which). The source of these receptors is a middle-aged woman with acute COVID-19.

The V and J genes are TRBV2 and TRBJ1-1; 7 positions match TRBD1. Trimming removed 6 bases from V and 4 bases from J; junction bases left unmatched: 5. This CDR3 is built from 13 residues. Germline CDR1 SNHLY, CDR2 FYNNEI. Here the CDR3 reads CASSLDRVTEAFF. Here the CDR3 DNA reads TGTGCCAGCAGCTTAGACAGGGTCACTGAAGCTTTCTTT.

The CDR3 bases are TGTGCCAGCAGCCCACACGGATTGTCGCTAGGCTATGGCTACACCTTC. This sequence encodes CASSPHGLSLGYGYTF. This chain links TRBV9 with TRBJ1-2; no reliable D call. The CDR3 consists of 16 residues. Trimming removed 4 bases at V and 4 bases at J, with 20 bases between. In germline, CDR1 is SGDLS, CDR2 YYNGEE.

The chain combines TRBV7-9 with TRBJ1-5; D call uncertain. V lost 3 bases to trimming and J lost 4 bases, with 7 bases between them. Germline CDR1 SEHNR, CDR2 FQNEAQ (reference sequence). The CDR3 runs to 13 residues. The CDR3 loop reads CASSFGVNQPQHF. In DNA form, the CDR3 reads TGTGCCAGCAGCTTTGGAGTAAATCAGCCCCAGCATTTT. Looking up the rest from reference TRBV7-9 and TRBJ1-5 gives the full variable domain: DTGVSQNPRHKITKRGQNVTFRCDPISEHNRLYWYRQTLGQGPEFLTYFQNEAQLEKSRLLSDRFSAERPKGSFSTLEIQRTEQGDSAMYLCASSFGVNQPQHFGDGTRLSIL.

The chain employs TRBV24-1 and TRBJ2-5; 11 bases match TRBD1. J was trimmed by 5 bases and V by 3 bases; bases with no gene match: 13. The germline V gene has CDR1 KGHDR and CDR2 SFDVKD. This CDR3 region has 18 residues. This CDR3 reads CATSDASSGTGGIETQYF. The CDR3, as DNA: TGTGCCACCAGTGATGCATCCTCCGGGACAGGGGGTATTGAGACCCAGTACTTC.

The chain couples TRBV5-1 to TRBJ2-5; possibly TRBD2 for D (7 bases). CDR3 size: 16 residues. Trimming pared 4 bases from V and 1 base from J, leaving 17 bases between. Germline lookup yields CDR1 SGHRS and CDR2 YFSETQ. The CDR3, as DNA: TGCGCCAGCAGCCCGGATGGGGGGGCTACCCAAGAGACCCAGTACTTC. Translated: CASSPDGGATQETQYF.

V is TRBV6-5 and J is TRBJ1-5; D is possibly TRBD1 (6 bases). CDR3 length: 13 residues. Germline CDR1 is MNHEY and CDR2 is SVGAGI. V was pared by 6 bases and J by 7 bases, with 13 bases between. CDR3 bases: TGTGCCAGCAGCTTAGTTGGGGGCCAGCCCCAGCATTTT. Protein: CASSLVGGQPQHF.

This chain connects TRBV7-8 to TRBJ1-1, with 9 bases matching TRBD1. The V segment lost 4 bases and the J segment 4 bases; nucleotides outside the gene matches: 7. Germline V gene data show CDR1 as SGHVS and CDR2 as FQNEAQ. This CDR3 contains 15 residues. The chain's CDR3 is CASSWGQGPRTEAFF. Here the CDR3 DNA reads TGTGCCAGCAGCTGGGGACAGGGTCCGCGCACTGAAGCTTTCTTT.

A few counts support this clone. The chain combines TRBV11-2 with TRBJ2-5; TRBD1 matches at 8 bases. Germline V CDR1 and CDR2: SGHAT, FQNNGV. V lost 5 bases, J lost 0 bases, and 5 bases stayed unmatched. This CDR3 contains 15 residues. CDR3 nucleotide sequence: TGTGCCAGCAGCAAACAGGGGGGCTACCAAGAGACCCAGTACTTC. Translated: CASSKQGGYQETQYF.

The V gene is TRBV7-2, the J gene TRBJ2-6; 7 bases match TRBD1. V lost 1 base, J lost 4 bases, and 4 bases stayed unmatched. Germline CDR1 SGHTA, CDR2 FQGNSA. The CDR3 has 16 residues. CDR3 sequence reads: CASSLGQGSGANVLTF. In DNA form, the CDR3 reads TGTGCCAGCAGCTTAGGACAGGGATCAGGGGCCAACGTCCTGACTTTC.

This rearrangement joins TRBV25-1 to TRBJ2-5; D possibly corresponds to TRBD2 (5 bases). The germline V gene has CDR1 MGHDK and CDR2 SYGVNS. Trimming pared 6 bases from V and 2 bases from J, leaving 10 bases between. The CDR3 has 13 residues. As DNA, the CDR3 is TGTGCCAGCAGAGCGGTACTTCAAGAGACCCAGTACTTC. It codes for CASRAVLQETQYF.

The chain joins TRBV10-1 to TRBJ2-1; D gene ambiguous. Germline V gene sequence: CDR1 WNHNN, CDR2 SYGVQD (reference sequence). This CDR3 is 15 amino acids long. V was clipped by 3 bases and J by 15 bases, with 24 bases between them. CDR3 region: CASSDGPASVGLRFF. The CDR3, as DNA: TGCGCCAGCAGTGACGGTCCAGCGTCCGTCGGGTTGCGGTTCTTC.

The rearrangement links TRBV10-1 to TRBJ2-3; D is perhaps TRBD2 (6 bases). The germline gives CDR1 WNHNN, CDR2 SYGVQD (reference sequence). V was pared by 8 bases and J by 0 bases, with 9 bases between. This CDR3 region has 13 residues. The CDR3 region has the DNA TGCGCCAGCGGGCGGGATAGCACAGATACGCAGTATTTT. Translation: CASGRDSTDTQYF.

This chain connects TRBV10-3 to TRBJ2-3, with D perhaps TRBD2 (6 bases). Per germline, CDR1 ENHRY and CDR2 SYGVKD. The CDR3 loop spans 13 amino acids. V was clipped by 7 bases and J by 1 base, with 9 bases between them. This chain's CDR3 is CAINIAGTDTQYF. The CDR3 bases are TGTGCCATCAATATAGCGGGCACAGATACGCAGTATTTT.

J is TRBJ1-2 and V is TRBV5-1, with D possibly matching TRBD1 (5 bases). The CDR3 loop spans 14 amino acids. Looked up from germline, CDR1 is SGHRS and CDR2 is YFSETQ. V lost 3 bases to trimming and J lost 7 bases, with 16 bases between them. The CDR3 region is CASSWGGGVGGYTF. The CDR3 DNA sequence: TGCGCCAGCAGCTGGGGCGGGGGAGTAGGTGGCTACACCTTC.

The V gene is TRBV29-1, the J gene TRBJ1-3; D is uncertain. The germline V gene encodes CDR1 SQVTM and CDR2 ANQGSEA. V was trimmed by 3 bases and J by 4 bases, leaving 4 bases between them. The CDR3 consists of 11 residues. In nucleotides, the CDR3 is TGCAGCGTTGACAGGGGAAACACCATATATTTT. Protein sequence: CSVDRGNTIYF. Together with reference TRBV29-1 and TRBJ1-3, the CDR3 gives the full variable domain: SAVISQKPSRDICQRGTSLTIQCQVDSQVTMMFWYRQQPGQSLTLIATANQGSEATYESGFVIDKFPISRPNLTFSTLTVSNMSPEDSSIYLCSVDRGNTIYFGEGSWLTVV.

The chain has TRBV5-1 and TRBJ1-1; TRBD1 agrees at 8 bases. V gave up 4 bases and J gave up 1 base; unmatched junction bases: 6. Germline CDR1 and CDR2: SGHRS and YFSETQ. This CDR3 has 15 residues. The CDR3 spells CASSTQGVRNTEAFF. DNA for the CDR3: TGCGCCAGCAGCACACAGGGGGTCAGGAACACTGAAGCTTTCTTT.

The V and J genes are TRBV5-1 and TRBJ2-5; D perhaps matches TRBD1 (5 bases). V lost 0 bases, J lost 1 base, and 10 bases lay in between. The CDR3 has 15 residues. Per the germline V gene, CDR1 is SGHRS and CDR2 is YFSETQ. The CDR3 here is CASSLGPGPQETQYF. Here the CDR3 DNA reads TGCGCCAGCAGCTTGGGGCCAGGGCCCCAAGAGACCCAGTACTTC.

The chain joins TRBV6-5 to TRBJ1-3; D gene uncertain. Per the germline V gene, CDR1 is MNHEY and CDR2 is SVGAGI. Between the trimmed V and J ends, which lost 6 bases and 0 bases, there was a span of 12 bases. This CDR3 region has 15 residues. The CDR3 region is CASRTGISSGNTIYF. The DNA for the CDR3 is TGTGCCAGCAGAACCGGGATCAGCTCTGGAAACACCATATATTTT.

The CDR3 here is CASSEFGTVGNTIYF. The CDR3 DNA reads TGTGCCAGCAGTGAATTTGGGACAGTCGGAAACACCATATATTTT. The V call is TRBV2, the J call TRBJ1-3; 7 bases map to TRBD1. Germline trimming cut 2 bases from V and 4 bases from J; bases unmatched to any gene: 5. Germline CDR1 SNHLY, CDR2 FYNNEI. This CDR3 comprises 15 residues.

DNA of the CDR3: TGTGCCAGCAGCTTAGCGAGAATAGCCGGTGGTGAGCAGTTCTTC. It yields the protein CASSLARIAGGEQFF. The chain couples TRBV7-8 to TRBJ2-1, with D uncertain. Trimming removed 0 bases at V and 9 bases at J, with 15 bases between. This CDR3 has 15 amino acids. Germline V gene data show CDR1 as SGHVS and CDR2 as FQNEAQ.

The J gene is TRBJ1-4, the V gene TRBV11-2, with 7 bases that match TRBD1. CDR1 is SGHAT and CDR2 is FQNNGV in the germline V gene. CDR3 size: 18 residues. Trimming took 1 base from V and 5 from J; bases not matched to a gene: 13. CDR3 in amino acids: CASSLVSFHRGQNEKLFF. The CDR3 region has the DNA TGTGCCAGCAGCTTAGTCTCGTTCCACAGGGGCCAGAATGAAAAACTGTTTTTT.

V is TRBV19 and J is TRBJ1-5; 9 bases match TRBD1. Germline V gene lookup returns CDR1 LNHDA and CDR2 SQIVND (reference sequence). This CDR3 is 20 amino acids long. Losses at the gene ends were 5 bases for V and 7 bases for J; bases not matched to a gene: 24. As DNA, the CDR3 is TGTGCCAGTAGTCCATTAGGGGGAAACAGGGGGCGCTCAGTAGGACAGCCCCAGCATTTT. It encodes CASSPLGGNRGRSVGQPQHF.

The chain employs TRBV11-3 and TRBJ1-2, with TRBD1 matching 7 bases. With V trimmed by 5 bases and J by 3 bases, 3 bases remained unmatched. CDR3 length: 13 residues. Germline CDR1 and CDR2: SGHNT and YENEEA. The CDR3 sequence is CASSKTGYYGYTF. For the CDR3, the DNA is TGTGCCAGCAGCAAGACAGGGTACTATGGCTACACCTTC. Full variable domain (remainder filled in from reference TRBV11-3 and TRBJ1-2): EAGVVQSPRYKIIEKKQPVAFWCNPISGHNTLYWYLQNLGQGPELLIRYENEEAVDDSQLPKDRFSAERLKGVDSTLKIQPAELGDSAVYLCASSKTGYYGYTFGSGTRLTVV.

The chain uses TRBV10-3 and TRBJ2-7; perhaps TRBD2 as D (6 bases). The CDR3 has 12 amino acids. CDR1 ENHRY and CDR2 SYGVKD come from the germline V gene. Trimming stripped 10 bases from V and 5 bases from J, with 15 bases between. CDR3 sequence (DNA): TGTGCCACCTCGGGGGTCCTGAACGAGCAGTACTTC. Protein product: CATSGVLNEQYF.

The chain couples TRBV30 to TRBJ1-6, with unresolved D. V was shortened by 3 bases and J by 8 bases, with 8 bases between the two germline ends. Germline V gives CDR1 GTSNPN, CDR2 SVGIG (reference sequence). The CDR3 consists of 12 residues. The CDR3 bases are TGTGCCTGGAGGGAGGACCATTCACCCCTCCACTTT. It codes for CAWREDHSPLHF.

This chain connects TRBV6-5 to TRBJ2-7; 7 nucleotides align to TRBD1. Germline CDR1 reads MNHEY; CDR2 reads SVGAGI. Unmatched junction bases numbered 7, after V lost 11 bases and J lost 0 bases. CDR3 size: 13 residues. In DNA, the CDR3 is TGTGCCGGGGGAAGGGACAGCTCCTACGAGCAGTACTTC. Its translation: CAGGRDSSYEQYF.

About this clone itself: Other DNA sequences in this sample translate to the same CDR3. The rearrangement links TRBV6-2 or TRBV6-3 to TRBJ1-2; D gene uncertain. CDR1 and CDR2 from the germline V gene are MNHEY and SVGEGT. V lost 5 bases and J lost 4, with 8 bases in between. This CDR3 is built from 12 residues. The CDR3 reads CASSEGLYGYTF. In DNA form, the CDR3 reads TGTGCCAGCAGTGAGGGCCTCTATGGCTACACCTTC.

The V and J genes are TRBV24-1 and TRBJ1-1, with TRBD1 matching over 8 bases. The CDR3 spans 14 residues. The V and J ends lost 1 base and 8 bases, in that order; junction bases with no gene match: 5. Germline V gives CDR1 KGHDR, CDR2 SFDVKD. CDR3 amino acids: CATSDLDRGAEAFF. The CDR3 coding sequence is TGTGCCACCAGTGATTTAGACAGGGGCGCCGAAGCTTTCTTT.

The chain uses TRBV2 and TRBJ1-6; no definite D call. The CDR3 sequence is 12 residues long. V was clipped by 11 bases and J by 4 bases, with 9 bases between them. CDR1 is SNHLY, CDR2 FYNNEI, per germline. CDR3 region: CAGRTYNSPLHF. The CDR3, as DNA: TGTGCCGGCCGGACTTATAATTCACCCCTCCACTTT.

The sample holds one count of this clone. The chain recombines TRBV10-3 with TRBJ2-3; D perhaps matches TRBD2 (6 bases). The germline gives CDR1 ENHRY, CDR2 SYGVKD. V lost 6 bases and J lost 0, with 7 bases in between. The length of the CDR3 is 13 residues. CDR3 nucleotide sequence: TGTGCCATCAGGGGAGGCAGCACAGATACGCAGTATTTT. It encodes CAIRGGSTDTQYF.

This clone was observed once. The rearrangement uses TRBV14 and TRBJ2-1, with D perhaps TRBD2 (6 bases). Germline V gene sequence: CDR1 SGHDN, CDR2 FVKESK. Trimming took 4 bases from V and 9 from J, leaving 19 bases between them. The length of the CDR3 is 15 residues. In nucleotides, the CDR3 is TGTGCCAGCAGCCGCCTGAGGGCGGGGCTCGGTGAGCAGTTCTTC. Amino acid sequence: CASSRLRAGLGEQFF.